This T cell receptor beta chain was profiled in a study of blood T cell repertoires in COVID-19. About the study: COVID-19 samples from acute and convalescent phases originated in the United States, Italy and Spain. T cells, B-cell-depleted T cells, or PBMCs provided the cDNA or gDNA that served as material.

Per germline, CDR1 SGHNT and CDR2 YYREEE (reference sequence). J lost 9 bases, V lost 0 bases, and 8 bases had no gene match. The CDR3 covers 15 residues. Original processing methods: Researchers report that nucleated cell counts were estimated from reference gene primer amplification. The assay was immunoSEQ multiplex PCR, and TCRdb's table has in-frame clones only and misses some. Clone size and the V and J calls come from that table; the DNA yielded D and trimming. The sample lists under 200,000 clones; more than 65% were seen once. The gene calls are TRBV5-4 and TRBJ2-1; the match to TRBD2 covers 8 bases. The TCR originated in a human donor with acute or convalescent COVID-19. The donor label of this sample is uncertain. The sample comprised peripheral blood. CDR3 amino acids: CASSLVGLVVGEQFF. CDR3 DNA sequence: TGTGCCAGCAGCTTGGTGGGACTAGTGGTGGGTGAGCAGTTCTTC.